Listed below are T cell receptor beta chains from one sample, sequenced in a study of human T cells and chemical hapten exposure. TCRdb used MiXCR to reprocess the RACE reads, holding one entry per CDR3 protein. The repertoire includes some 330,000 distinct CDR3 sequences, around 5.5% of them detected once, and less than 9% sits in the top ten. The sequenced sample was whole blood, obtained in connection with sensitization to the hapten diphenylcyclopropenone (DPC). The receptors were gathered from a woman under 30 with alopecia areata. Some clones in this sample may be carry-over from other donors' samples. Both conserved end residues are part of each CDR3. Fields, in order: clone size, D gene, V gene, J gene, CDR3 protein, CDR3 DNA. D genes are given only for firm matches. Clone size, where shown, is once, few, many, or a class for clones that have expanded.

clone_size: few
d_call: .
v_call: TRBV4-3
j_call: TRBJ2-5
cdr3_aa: CASSQDRNEGTQYF
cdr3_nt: TGCGCCAGCAGCCAAGATCGCAACGAAGGGACCCAGTACTTC

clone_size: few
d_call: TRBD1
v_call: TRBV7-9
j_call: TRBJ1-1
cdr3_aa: CASRSGGEAFF
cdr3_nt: TGTGCCAGCAGATCAGGGGGCGAAGCTTTCTTT

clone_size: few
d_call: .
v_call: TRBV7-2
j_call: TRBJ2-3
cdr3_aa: CASSPRTLADTQYF
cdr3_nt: TGTGCCAGCAGCCCGCGCACACTAGCAGATACGCAGTATTTT

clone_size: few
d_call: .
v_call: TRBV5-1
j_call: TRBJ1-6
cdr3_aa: CASSHVPVNSPLHF
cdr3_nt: TGCGCCAGCAGCCACGTCCCCGTAAATTCACCCCTCCACTTT

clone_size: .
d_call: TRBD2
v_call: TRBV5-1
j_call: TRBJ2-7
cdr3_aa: CASSWDPSSGGYEQYF
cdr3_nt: TGCGCCAGCAGCTGGGACCCTTCTAGCGGGGGCTACGAGCAGTACTTC

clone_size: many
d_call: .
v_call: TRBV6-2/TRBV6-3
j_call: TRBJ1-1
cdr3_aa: CASSPEGSTEAFF
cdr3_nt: TGTGCCAGCAGTCCCGAGGGGAGCACTGAAGCTTTCTTT

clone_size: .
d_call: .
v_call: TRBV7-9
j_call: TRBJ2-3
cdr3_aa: CASSSPGEHTQYF
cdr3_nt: TGTGCCAGCAGCTCCCCGGGGGAGCATACGCAGTATTTT

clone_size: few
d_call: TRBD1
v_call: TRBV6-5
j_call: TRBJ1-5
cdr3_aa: CASSDGTVNQPQHF
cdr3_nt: TGTGCCAGCAGCGACGGGACAGTCAATCAGCCCCAGCATTTT

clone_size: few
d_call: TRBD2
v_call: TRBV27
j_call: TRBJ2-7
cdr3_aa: CASASGGRTYEQYF
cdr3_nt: TGTGCCAGCGCTAGCGGGGGCCGAACCTACGAGCAGTACTTC

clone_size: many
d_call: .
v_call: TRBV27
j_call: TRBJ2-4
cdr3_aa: CASSLKWDSNIQYF
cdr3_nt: TGTGCCAGCAGTTTAAAATGGGATTCCAACATTCAGTACTTC

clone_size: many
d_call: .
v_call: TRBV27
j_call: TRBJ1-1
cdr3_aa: CASSTLAPRTEAFF
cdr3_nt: TGTGCCAGCAGTACGTTGGCCCCGAGGACTGAAGCTTTCTTT

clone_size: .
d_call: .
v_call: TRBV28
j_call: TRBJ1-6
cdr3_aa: CASSLRPSSPPLHF
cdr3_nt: TGTGCCAGCAGTTTGCGCCCGTCTTCCCCACCCCTCCACTTT

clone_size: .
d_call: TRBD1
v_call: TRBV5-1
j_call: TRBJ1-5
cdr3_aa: CASSSGTGDSNQPQHF
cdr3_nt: TGCGCCAGCAGCTCCGGGACAGGGGATAGCAATCAGCCCCAGCATTTT

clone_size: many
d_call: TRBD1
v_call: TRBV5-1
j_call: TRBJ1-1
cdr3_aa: CASSLQGADTEAFF
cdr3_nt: TGCGCCAGCAGCTTGCAGGGGGCTGACACTGAAGCTTTCTTT

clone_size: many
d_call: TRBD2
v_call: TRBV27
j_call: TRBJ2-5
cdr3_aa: CASSRGLAGLQETQYF
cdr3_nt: TGTGCCAGCAGCCGTGGACTAGCGGGGCTTCAAGAGACCCAGTACTTC

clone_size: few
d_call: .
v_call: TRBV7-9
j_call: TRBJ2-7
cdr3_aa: CASSRTPSGSYEQYF
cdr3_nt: TGTGCCAGCAGCCGGACTCCCTCGGGCTCCTACGAGCAGTACTTC

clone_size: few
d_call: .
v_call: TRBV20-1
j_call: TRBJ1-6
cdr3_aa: CSARVGTGESSSYNSPLHF
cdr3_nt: TGCAGTGCTAGAGTCGGGACGGGAGAATCGAGCTCCTATAATTCACCCCTCCACTTT

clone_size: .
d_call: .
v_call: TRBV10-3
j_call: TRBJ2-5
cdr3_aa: CAISEQDQETQYF
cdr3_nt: TGTGCCATCAGTGAACAGGACCAAGAGACCCAGTACTTC

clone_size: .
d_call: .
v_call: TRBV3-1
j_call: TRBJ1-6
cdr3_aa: CASSQQDPSPLHF
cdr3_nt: TGTGCCAGCAGCCAACAGGACCCTTCACCCCTCCACTTT

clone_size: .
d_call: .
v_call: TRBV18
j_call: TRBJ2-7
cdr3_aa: CASSPKDSGDEQYF
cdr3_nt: TGTGCCAGCTCACCAAAGGACAGTGGGGACGAGCAGTACTTC

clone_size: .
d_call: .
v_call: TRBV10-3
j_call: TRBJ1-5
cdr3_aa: CAISESKLGNRRDQPQHF
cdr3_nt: TGTGCCATCAGTGAGTCGAAGTTGGGCAACAGGAGGGATCAGCCCCAGCATTTT

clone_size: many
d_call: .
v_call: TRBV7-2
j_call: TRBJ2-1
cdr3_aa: CASSLAGPTNEQFF
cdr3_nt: TGTGCCAGCAGCTTAGCCGGACCCACCAATGAGCAGTTCTTC

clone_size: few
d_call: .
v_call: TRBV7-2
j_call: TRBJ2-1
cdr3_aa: CASSLVARAGFSGNEQFF
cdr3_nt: TGTGCCAGCAGCTTAGTCGCTCGTGCAGGGTTCAGCGGGAATGAGCAGTTCTTC

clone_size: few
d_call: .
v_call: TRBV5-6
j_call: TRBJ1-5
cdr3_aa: CASSLGYEPQHF
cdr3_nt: TGTGCCAGCAGCTTGGGTTATGAGCCCCAGCATTTT

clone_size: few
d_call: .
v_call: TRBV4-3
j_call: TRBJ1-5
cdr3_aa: CASSQDPGRIGNQPQHF
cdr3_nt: TGCGCCAGCAGCCAAGATCCGGGCCGGATTGGCAATCAGCCCCAGCATTTT

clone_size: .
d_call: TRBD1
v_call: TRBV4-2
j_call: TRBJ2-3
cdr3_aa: CASSQDLSGTGNSDTQYF
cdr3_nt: TGTGCCAGCAGCCAAGATCTCAGCGGGACAGGGAATTCTGATACGCAGTATTTT

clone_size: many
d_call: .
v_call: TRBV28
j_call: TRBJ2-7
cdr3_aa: CASSRDGHYEQYF
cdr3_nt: TGTGCCAGCAGCCGGGACGGACACTACGAGCAGTACTTC

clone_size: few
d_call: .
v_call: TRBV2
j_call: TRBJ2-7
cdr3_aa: CASSDPNREKYF
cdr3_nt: TGTGCCAGCAGTGACCCGAACCGGGAAAAGTACTTC

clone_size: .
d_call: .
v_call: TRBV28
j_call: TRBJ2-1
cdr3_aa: CASSLRSGTFYNEQFF
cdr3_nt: TGTGCCAGCAGTTTAAGATCGGGGACCTTCTACAATGAGCAGTTCTTC

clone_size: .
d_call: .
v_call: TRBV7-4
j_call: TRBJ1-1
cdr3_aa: CASSLASWTGGFNTEAFF
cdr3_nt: TGTGCCAGCAGCTTAGCGTCATGGACTGGAGGTTTTAACACTGAAGCTTTCTTT

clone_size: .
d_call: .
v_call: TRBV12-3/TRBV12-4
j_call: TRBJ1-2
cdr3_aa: CASSLHPYGYTF
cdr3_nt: TGTGCCAGCAGTTTACACCCCTATGGCTACACCTTC

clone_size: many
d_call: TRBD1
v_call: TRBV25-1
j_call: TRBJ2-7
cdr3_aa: CASRGTGTGAYEQYF
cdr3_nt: TGTGCCAGCAGAGGGACCGGGACAGGAGCCTACGAGCAGTACTTC

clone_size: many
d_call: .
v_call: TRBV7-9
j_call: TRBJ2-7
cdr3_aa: CASSLAGYYEQYF
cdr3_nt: TGTGCCAGCAGCTTAGCTGGTTATTACGAGCAGTACTTC

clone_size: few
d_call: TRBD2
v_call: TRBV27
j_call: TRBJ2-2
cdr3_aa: CASGRGGLNTGELFF
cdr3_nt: TGTGCCAGCGGTCGGGGGGGGCTTAACACCGGGGAGCTGTTTTTT

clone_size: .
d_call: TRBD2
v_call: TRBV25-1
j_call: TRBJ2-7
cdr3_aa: CASSEPGLAGGINF
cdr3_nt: TGTGCCAGCAGTGAACCGGGCCTAGCGGGGGGGATTAACTTC

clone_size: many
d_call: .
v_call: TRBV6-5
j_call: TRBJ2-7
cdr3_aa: CASTAPGGRGEQYF
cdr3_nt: TGTGCCAGCACCGCGCCAGGAGGACGGGGAGAGCAGTACTTC

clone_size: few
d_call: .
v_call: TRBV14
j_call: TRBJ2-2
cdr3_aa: CASSLLSSGELFF
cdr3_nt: TGTGCCAGCAGCCTCCTATCGTCCGGGGAGCTGTTTTTT

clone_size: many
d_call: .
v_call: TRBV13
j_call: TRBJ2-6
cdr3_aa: CASSQQGTGANVLTF
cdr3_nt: TGTGCCAGCAGCCAACAGGGTACTGGGGCCAACGTCCTGACTTTC

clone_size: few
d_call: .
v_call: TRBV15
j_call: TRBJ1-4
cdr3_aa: CATSRDRHGAEKLFF
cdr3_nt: TGTGCCACCAGCAGAGATAGGCACGGCGCTGAAAAACTGTTTTTT

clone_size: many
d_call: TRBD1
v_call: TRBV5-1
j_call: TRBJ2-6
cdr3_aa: CASSKGQEAGANVLTF
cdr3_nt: TGCGCCAGCAGCAAAGGACAGGAAGCTGGGGCCAACGTCCTGACTTTC

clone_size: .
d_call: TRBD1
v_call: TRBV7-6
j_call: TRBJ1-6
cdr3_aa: CASSLQGASYNSPLHF
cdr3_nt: TGTGCCAGCAGCTTACAGGGGGCTTCCTATAATTCACCCCTCCACTTT

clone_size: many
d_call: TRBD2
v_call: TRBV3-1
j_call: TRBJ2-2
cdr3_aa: CASSQVPSGGYTGELFF
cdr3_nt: TGTGCCAGCAGCCAAGTGCCTAGCGGGGGTTACACCGGGGAGCTGTTTTTT

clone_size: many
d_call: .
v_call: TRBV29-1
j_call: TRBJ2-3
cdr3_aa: CSVEDEAESPKADTQYF
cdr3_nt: TGCAGCGTTGAAGATGAAGCAGAGTCCCCCAAGGCAGATACGCAGTATTTT

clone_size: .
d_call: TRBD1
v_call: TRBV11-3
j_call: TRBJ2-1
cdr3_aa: CASSLAGGANEQFF
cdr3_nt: TGTGCCAGCAGCTTAGCAGGGGGCGCGAATGAGCAGTTCTTC

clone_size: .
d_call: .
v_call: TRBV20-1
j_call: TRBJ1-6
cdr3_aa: CSASTVPRSYNSPLHF
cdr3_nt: TGCAGTGCTTCGACCGTTCCCCGGTCCTATAATTCACCCCTCCACTTT

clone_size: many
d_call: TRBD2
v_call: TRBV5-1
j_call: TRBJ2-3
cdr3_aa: CASSLELQQGLATRDTQYF
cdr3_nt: TGCGCCAGCAGCTTGGAGCTTCAGCAGGGACTAGCTACAAGAGATACGCAGTATTTT

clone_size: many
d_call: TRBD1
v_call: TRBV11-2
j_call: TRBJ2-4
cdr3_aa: CASSSIERTGWNIQYF
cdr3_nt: TGTGCCAGCAGCTCGATCGAAAGGACAGGGTGGAACATTCAGTACTTC

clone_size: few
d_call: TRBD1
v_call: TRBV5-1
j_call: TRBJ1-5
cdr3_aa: CASSPMNETGSADQPQHF
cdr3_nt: TGCGCCAGCAGCCCGATGAATGAGACAGGGAGCGCGGATCAGCCCCAGCATTTT

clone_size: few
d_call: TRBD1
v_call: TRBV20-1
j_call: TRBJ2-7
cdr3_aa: CSARWTGNYEQYF
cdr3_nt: TGCAGTGCTAGGTGGACAGGGAACTACGAGCAGTACTTC

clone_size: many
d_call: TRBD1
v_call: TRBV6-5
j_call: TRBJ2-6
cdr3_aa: CASSMDRHSGANVLTF
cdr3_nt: TGTGCCAGCAGTATGGACAGGCACTCTGGGGCCAACGTCCTGACTTTC

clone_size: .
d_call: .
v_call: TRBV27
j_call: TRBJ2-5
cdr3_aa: CASSWRVAGETQYF
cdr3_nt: TGTGCCAGCAGTTGGAGGGTGGCCGGAGAGACCCAGTACTTC

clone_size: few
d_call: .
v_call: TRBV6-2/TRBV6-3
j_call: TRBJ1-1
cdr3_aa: CASSRPTGRFAEAFF
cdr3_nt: TGTGCCAGCAGTCGACCAACAGGGAGATTCGCTGAAGCTTTCTTT

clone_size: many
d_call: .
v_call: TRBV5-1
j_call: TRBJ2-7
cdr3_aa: CASSLDGGAGQYF
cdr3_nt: TGCGCCAGCAGCTTGGATGGCGGGGCTGGGCAGTACTTC

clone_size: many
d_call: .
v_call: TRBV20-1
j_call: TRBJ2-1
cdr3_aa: CSARANTGGYNEQFF
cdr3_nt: TGCAGTGCTAGAGCCAACACCGGGGGCTACAATGAGCAGTTCTTC